This TCR beta chain originates from a study of T cells in Graves' hyperthyroidism and ophthalmopathy. Graves' hyperthyroidism without ophthalmopathy progression within 18 months was termed stable. Newly diagnosed hyperthyroidism patients aged 18 to 65 years had disease lasting under 2 months. Study results and limitations: Appearing also in blood were most of the thyroid clonotypes expanded above 0.001.

Germline CDR1 and CDR2: MNHEY and SMNVEV (reference sequence). V was clipped by 2 bases and J by 2 bases, with 12 bases between them. CDR3 length: 15 amino acids. This clonotype was detected a few times. Its antigen remains unknown. Regions amplified from RNA transcripts were the TCR beta CDR3 regions. The study used the HTBI primer set for a first-round RT-PCR of the TCR CDR3. TCRdb reanalysed the multiplex PCR reads using MiXCR and keeps one entry per CDR3 protein. The data show under 700,000 distinct CDR3 sequences, 16% seen once. The sequenced material came from blood. The gene calls are TRBV27 and TRBJ1-1; weak D call: TRBD1 (6 bases). The receptor was derived from a young woman with Graves' hyperthyroidism. This CDR3 is CASSLITTGNTEAFF. The CDR3 region has the DNA TGTGCCAGCAGTTTAATTACGACAGGCAACACTGAAGCTTTCTTT.